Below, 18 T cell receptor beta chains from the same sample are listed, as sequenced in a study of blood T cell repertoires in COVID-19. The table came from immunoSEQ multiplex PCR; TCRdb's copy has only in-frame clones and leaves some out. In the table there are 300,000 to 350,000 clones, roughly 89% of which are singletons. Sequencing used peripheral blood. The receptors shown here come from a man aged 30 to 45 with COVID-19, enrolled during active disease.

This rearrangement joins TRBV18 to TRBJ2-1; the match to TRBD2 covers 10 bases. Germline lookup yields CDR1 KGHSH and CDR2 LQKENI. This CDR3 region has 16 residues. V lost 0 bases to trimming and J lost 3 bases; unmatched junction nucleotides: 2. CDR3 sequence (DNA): TGTGCCAGCTCACCACCCAGCGGGGGGGACTACAATGAGCAGTTCTTC. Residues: CASSPPSGGDYNEQFF.

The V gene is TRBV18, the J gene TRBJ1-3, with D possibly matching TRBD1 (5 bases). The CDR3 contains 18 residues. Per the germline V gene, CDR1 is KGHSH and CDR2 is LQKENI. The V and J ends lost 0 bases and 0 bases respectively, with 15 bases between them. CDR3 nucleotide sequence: TGTGCCAGCTCACCACCGTTCGGCTGGGGCCTCTCTGGAAACACCATATATTTT. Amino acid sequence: CASSPPFGWGLSGNTIYF.

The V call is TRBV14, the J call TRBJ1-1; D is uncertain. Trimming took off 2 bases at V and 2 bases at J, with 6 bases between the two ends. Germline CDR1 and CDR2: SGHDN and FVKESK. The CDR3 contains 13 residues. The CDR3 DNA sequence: TGTGCCAGCAGCCAAAATATTAACACTGAAGCTTTCTTT. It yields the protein CASSQNINTEAFF. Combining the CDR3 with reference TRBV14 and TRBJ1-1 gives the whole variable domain EAGVTQFPSHSVIEKGQTVTLRCDPISGHDNLYWYRRVMGKEIKFLLHFVKESKQDESGMPNNRFLAERTGGTYSTLKVQPAELEDSGVYFCASSQNINTEAFFGQGTRLTVV.

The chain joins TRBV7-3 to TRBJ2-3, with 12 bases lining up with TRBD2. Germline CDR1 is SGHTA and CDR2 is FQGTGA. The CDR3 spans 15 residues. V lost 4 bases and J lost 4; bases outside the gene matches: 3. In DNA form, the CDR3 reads TGTGCCAGCAGCTCCCGGACTAGCGGGGCAGATACGCAGTATTTT. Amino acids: CASSSRTSGADTQYF.

The CDR3 reads CASSRMGGTSYEQYF. CDR3 nucleotides: TGTGCCAGCAGCCGAATGGGGGGGACTTCCTACGAGCAGTACTTC. This sequence joins TRBV13 and TRBJ2-7, with TRBD2 matching over 7 bases. This CDR3 has 15 amino acids. Germline lookup yields CDR1 PRHDT and CDR2 FYEKMQ (reference sequence). V dropped 5 bases and J dropped 1; count of bases not matched to a gene: 8.

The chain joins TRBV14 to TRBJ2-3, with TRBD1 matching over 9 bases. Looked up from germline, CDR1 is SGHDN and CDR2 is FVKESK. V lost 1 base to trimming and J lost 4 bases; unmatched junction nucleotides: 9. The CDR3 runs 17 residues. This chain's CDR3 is CASSQATGTGTSDTQYF. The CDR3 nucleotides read TGTGCCAGCAGCCAAGCCACCGGGACAGGGACTTCAGATACGCAGTATTTT.

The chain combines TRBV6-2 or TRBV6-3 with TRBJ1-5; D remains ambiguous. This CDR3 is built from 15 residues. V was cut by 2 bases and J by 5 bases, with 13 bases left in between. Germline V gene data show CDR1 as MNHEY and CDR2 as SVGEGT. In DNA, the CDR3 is TGTGCCAGCAGTTACCCTAAACTGGGAGATCAGCCCCAGCATTTT. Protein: CASSYPKLGDQPQHF.

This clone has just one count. For the CDR3, the DNA is TGTGCCAGCAGCTTAGGGCAGGCAAACACCGGGGAGCTGTTTTTT. It is translated as CASSLGQANTGELFF. The chain has TRBV7-9 and TRBJ2-2; no reliable D call. In germline, CDR1 is SEHNR, CDR2 FQNEAQ (reference sequence). The CDR3 extends over 15 amino acids. The ends were cut back, 1 base at V and 2 bases at J, with 8 bases in the middle.

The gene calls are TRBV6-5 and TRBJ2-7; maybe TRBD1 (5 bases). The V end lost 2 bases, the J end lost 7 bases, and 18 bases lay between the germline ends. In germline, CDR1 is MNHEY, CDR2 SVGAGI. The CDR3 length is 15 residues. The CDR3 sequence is CASSYQGLLVGEQYF. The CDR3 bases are TGTGCCAGCAGTTACCAGGGCTTATTAGTGGGTGAGCAGTACTTC.

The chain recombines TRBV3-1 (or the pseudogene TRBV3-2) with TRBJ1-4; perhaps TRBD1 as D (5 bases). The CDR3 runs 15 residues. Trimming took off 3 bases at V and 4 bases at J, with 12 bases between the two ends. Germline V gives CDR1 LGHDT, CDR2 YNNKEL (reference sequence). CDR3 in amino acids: CASSHGGAYNEKLFF. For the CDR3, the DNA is TGTGCCAGCAGCCACGGGGGAGCTTATAATGAAAAACTGTTTTTT.

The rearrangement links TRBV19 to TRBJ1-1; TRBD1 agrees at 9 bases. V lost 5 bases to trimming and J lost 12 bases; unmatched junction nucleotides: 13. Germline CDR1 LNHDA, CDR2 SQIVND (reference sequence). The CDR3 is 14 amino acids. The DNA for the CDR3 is TGTGCCAGTAGTCCCCCCGCCGGGACAGGGAGGTCTTTCTTT. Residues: CASSPPAGTGRSFF. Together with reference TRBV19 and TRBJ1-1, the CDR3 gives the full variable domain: DGGITQSPKYLFRKEGQNVTLSCEQNLNHDAMYWYRQDPGQGLRLIYYSQIVNDFQKGDIAEGYSVSREKKESFPLTVTSAQKNPTAFYLCASSPPAGTGRSFFGQGTRLTVV.

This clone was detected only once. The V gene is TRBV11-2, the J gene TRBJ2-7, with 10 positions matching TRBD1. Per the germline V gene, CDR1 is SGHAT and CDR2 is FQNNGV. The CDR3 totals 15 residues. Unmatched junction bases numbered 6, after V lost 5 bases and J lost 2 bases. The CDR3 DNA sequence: TGTGCCAGCAGCCGCGACAGGGGGCGCCCCTACGAGCAGTACTTC. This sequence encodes CASSRDRGRPYEQYF.

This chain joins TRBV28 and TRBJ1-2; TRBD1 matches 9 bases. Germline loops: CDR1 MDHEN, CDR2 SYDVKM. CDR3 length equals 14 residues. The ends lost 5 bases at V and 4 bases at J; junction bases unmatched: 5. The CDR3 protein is CASSLPTGGYGYTF. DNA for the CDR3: TGTGCCAGCAGTCTACCGACAGGGGGCTATGGCTACACCTTC.

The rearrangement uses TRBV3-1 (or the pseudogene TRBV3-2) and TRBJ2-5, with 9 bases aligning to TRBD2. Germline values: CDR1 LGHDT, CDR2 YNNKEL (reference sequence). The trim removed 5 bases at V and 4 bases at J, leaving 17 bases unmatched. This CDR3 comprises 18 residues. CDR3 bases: TGTGCCAGCAGCAAAAAAAGGCTGGGGCTAGCGGGATCAGAGACCCAGTACTTC. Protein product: CASSKKRLGLAGSETQYF.

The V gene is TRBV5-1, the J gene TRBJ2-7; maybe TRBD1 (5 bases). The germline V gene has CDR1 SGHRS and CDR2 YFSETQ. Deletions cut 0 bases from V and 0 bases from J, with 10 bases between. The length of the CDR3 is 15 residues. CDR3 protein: CASSLEGDSSYEQYF. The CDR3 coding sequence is TGCGCCAGCAGCTTGGAAGGGGATAGCTCCTACGAGCAGTACTTC.

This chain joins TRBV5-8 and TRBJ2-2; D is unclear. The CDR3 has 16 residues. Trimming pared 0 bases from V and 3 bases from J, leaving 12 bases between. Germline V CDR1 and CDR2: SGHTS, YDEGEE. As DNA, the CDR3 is TGTGCCAGCAGCTTGGGACGCCCGGCGGACACCGGGGAGCTGTTTTTT. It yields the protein CASSLGRPADTGELFF.

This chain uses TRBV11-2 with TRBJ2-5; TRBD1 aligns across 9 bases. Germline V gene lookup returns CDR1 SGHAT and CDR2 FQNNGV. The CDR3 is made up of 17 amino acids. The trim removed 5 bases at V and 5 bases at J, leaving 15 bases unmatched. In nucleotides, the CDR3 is TGTGCCAGCAGCACCGGGTGGTTGACAGGGGGAGGGGAGACCCAGTACTTC. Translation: CASSTGWLTGGGETQYF.

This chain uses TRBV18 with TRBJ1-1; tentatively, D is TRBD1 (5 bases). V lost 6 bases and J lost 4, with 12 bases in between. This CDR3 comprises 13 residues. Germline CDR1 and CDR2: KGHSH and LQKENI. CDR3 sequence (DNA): TGTGCCAGCTCGGCAGGACATACCACTGAAGCTTTCTTT. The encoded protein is CASSAGHTTEAFF.